A single sample is the source of the 19 T cell receptor beta chains below, sequenced in a study of Ad26.COV2.S vaccination and SARS-CoV-2 variants. TCRdb's table, derived via immunoSEQ multiplex PCR, lists solely in-frame clones and lacks some. The sample has fewer than 400,000 clones; around four fifths are singletons. Indicated treatment: about 20 received Ad26.COV2.S at low or high dose, single or two shots; roughly five received placebo; per-sample allocation not given. Day 63 after the first injection of vaccine or placebo was the sampling time. The sequenced sample was peripheral blood, obtained in a trial of Ad26.COV2.S vaccine versus placebo. Receptor source: a person aged 18-65 years who received the Ad26.COV2.S COVID-19 vaccine or a placebo.

The chain uses TRBV27 and TRBJ1-5; 10 bases fit TRBD1. V trimming: 5 bases; J trimming: 4 bases; junction bases outside the gene matches: 2. CDR1 and CDR2 (germline): MNHEY, SMNVEV (reference sequence). The CDR3 extends over 14 amino acids. The CDR3 reads CASSDRGQNQPQHF. In nucleotides, the CDR3 is TGTGCCAGCAGTGACAGGGGGCAGAATCAGCCCCAGCATTTT.

This sequence joins TRBV24-1 and TRBJ2-1, with TRBD1 matching 10 bases. With 7 bases clipped from V and 8 bases from J, the junction kept 4 bases outside the gene matches. The CDR3 has 13 amino acids. Germline V gene data show CDR1 as KGHDR and CDR2 as SFDVKD. The chain's CDR3 is CATRNDRGHEQFF. CDR3 DNA sequence: TGTGCCACCAGAAACGACAGGGGGCATGAGCAGTTCTTC.

This clone was picked up a small number of times. This rearrangement joins TRBV18 to TRBJ2-7, with no clear D. The germline V gene has CDR1 KGHSH and CDR2 LQKENI. The CDR3 is made up of 16 amino acids. Trimming took off 0 bases at V and 2 bases at J, with 14 bases between the two ends. CDR3 DNA: TGTGCCAGCTCACCACCGCTCGATGGCCGGACCTACGAGCAGTACTTC. Protein sequence: CASSPPLDGRTYEQYF. Filled out from reference TRBV18 and TRBJ2-7, the complete variable domain reads NAGVMQNPRHLVRRRGQEARLRCSPMKGHSHVYWYRQLPEEGLKFMVYLQKENIIDESGMPKERFSAEFPKEGPSILRIQQVVRGDSAAYFCASSPPLDGRTYEQYFGPGTRLTVT.

The CDR3 protein is CASTRGGGYEQYF. The CDR3 coding sequence is TGTGCCAGCACCAGAGGTGGGGGGTACGAGCAGTACTTC. The chain carries TRBV6-5 and TRBJ2-7, with D perhaps TRBD2 (6 bases). The CDR3 is made up of 13 amino acids. Looked up from germline, CDR1 is MNHEY and CDR2 is SVGAGI. Trimming took off 7 bases at V and 4 bases at J, with 14 bases between the two ends.

This clone was counted a few times. The genes are TRBV28 and TRBJ2-7; D gene ambiguous. Germline-derived CDR1 and CDR2 are MDHEN and SYDVKM. The CDR3 covers 13 residues. Trimming took off 6 bases at V and 4 bases at J, with 13 bases between the two ends. The CDR3 DNA reads TGTGCCAGCAGCCTCCCCGGGCGGTACGAGCAGTACTTC. Translating it yields CASSLPGRYEQYF.

This chain links TRBV9 with TRBJ2-1; D is tentatively TRBD1 or TRBD2 (6 bases each). The CDR3 spans 16 residues. Per the germline V gene, CDR1 is SGDLS and CDR2 is YYNGEE. The V gene lost 0 bases and the J gene lost 2 bases, with 12 bases spanning the gap. The CDR3 protein is CASSVVGGRPYNEQFF. CDR3 in DNA: TGTGCCAGCAGCGTAGTAGGGGGGCGGCCCTACAATGAGCAGTTCTTC.

This chain joins TRBV28 and TRBJ1-2; D not certain. The germline V and J ends were trimmed by 6 bases and 0 bases, with 14 bases remaining between them. Per the germline V gene, CDR1 is MDHEN and CDR2 is SYDVKM. The CDR3 runs 15 residues. The CDR3 loop is CASRHRTEANYGYTF. CDR3 sequence (DNA): TGTGCCAGCAGACATAGGACGGAAGCTAACTATGGCTACACCTTC.

This clone was recorded only once. The V gene is TRBV7-3, the J gene TRBJ2-1, with TRBD2 matching over 11 bases. Germline values: CDR1 SGHTA, CDR2 FQGTGA. The V and J ends lost 5 bases and 3 bases, in that order; junction bases with no gene match: 9. The CDR3 extends over 17 amino acids. In nucleotides, the CDR3 is TGTGCCAGCAGCCCGCAACTAGCGGGGGCTGGCTACAATGAGCAGTTCTTC. The encoded protein is CASSPQLAGAGYNEQFF.

Of note for this clone: One junction end disagrees with the germline gene, perhaps due to a read error. J is TRBJ2-7 and V is TRBV6-1, with 10 nucleotides matching TRBD1. Per the germline V gene, CDR1 is MNHNS and CDR2 is SASEGT. This CDR3 contains 15 residues. This chain's CDR3 is CASREGTGAHYEQYF. DNA of the CDR3: TGTGCCAGCAGGGAAGGGACAGGGGCTCATTACGAGCAGTACTTC.

This sequence joins TRBV25-1 and TRBJ1-2; no reliable D call. The CDR3 contains 14 residues. The germline V gene encodes CDR1 MGHDK and CDR2 SYGVNS. Trimming removed 4 bases from V and 7 bases from J, with 16 bases in between. The CDR3: CASSAAIPAVGYTF. For the CDR3, the DNA is TGTGCCAGCAGTGCCGCCATACCCGCGGTTGGCTACACCTTC.

In its sample, this clone was seen once. This chain uses TRBV4-2 with TRBJ2-1; 8 bases line up with TRBD1. Germline V gene data show CDR1 as LGHNA and CDR2 as YNFKEQ. The CDR3 is 19 amino acids. Trimming removed 3 bases from V and 4 bases from J; junction bases left unmatched: 17. The CDR3 loop is CASSHQRTHGQGSYNEQFF. CDR3 nucleotides: TGTGCCAGCAGCCATCAACGCACACACGGACAGGGCTCGTACAATGAGCAGTTCTTC.

The chain carries TRBV29-1 and TRBJ2-3; 11 bases fit TRBD2. The CDR3 has 15 residues. V was pared by 6 bases and J by 4 bases, with 9 bases of the junction left unmatched. CDR1 and CDR2 (germline): SQVTM, ANQGSEA. The CDR3 loop is CSVPITSGGPDTQYF. CDR3 bases: TGCAGCGTCCCCATTACTAGCGGGGGCCCAGATACGCAGTATTTT.

This chain joins TRBV7-8 and TRBJ1-4; a possible D gene is TRBD1 (5 bases). There are 12 residues in the CDR3. CDR1 is SGHVS and CDR2 is FQNEAQ in the germline V gene. Trimming left V 1 base short and J 11 bases short, with 8 bases between. CDR3 coding DNA: TGTGCCAGCAGCTTAGTAAAGGGGAAACTGTTTTTT. This codes for CASSLVKGKLFF.

The V call is TRBV3-1 (or the pseudogene TRBV3-2), the J call TRBJ2-5; no reliable D call. The germline V gene encodes CDR1 LGHDT and CDR2 YNNKEL (reference sequence). There are 13 residues in the CDR3. V lost 5 bases to trimming and J lost 2 bases, with 9 bases between them. The CDR3 reads CASSSLVQETQYF. The CDR3 nucleotides read TGTGCCAGCAGCTCCTTGGTGCAAGAGACCCAGTACTTC.

This clone was recorded once. V and J are TRBV19 and TRBJ2-1; 8 bases map to TRBD2. The V and J ends lost 7 bases and 0 bases, in that order; junction bases with no gene match: 5. CDR3 length equals 15 residues. The germline V gene encodes CDR1 LNHDA and CDR2 SQIVND (reference sequence). CDR3: CASIPGTSSYNEQFF. Here the CDR3 DNA reads TGTGCCAGTATCCCGGGGACTAGCTCCTACAATGAGCAGTTCTTC.

This sequence joins TRBV11-3 and TRBJ2-5; D perhaps matches TRBD2 (5 bases). The germline CDR1 and CDR2 sequences are SGHNT and YENEEA. Trimming left V 4 bases short and J 4 bases short, with 13 bases between. CDR3 length: 14 amino acids. The chain's CDR3 is CASSSYSGGETQYF. DNA of the CDR3: TGTGCCAGCAGCTCATACAGTGGAGGAGAGACCCAGTACTTC.

The rearrangement joins TRBV5-4 to TRBJ1-4, with D possibly TRBD1 on 5 matching bases. Germline CDR1 is SGHNT and CDR2 is YYREEE (reference sequence). This CDR3 contains 15 residues. Between the trimmed V and J ends, which lost 4 bases and 3 bases, there was a span of 13 bases. The CDR3 region has the DNA TGTGCCAGCAGCCCCGACGGGGGATCTAATGAAAAACTGTTTTTT. This codes for CASSPDGGSNEKLFF.

This chain uses TRBV27 with TRBJ1-2; D may be TRBD1 (6 bases). Trimming left V 0 bases short and J 7 bases short, with 12 bases between. The CDR3 has 14 amino acids. Germline V gives CDR1 MNHEY, CDR2 SMNVEV (reference sequence). The CDR3 sequence is CASSLSGRGGGYTF. For the CDR3, the DNA is TGTGCCAGCAGTTTATCAGGCAGGGGTGGTGGCTACACCTTC.

The gene calls are TRBV9 and TRBJ2-2; tentative D call: TRBD2 (5 bases). The germline V gene has CDR1 SGDLS and CDR2 YYNGEE. The CDR3 runs to 15 residues. V lost 0 bases, J lost 7 bases, and 13 bases lay in between. The CDR3 region is CASSVGLALGGELFF. The CDR3 nucleotides read TGTGCCAGCAGCGTAGGGCTAGCCCTAGGCGGGGAGCTGTTTTTT.